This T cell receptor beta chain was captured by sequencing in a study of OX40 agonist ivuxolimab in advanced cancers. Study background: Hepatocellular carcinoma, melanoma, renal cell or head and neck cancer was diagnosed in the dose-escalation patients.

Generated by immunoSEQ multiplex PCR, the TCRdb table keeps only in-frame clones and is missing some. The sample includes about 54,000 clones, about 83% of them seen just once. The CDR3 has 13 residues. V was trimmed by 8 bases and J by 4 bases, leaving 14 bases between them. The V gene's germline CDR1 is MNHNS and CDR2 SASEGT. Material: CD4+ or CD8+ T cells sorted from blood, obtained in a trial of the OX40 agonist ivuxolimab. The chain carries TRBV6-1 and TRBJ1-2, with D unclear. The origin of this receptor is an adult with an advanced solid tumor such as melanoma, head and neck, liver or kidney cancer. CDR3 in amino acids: CASRLEDVYGYTF. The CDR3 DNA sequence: TGTGCCAGCCGCTTGGAAGATGTCTATGGCTACACCTTC.